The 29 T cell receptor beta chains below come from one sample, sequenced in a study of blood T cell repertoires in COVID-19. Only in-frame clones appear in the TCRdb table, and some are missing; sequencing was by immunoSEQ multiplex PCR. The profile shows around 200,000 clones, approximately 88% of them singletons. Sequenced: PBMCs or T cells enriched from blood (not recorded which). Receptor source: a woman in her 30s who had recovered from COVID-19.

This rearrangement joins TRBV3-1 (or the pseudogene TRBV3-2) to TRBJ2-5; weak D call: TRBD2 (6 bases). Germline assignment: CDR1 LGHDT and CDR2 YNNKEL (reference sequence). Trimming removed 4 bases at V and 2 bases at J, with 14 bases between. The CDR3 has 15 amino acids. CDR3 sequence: CASSRWSGSQETQYF. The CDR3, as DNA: TGTGCCAGCAGCCGTTGGAGCGGGTCACAAGAGACCCAGTACTTC.

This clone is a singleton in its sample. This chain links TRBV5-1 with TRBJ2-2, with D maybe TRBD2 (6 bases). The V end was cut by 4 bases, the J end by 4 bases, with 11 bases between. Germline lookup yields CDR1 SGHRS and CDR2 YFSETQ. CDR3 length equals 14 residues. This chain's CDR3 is CASSEGGSTGELFF. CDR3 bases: TGCGCCAGCAGCGAGGGAGGAAGCACCGGGGAGCTGTTTTTT.

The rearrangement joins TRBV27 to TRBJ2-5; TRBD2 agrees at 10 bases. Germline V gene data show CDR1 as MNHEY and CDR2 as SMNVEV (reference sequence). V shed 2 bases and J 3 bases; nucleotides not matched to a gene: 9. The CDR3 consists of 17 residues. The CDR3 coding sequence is TGTGCCAGCAGTTTAAAACTAGCGGGAACCAGTAAAGAGACCCAGTACTTC. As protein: CASSLKLAGTSKETQYF.

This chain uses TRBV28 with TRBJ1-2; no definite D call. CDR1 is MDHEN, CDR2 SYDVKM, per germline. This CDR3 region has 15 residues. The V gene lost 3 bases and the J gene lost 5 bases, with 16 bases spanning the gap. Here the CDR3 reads CASSFLGQNLYGYTF. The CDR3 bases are TGTGCCAGCAGTTTCCTGGGCCAGAATCTTTATGGCTACACCTTC.

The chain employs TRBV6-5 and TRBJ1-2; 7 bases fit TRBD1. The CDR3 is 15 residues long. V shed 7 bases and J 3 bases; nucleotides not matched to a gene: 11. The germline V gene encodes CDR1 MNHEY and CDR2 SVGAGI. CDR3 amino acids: CASKLTGYSDYGYTF. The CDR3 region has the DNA TGTGCCAGCAAACTGACAGGGTATTCAGACTATGGCTACACCTTC.

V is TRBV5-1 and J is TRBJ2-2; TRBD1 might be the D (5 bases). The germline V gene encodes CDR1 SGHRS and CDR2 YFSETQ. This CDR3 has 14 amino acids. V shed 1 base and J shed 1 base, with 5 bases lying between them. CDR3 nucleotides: TGCGCCAGCAGCTTGAGGGGGAACACCGGGGAGCTGTTTTTT. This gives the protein CASSLRGNTGELFF.

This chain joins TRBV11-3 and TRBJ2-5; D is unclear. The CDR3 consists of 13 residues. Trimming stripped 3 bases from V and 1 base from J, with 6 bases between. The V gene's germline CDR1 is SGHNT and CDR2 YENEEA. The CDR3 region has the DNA TGTGCCAGCAGCTTTCGAGTCCAAGAGACCCAGTACTTC. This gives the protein CASSFRVQETQYF.

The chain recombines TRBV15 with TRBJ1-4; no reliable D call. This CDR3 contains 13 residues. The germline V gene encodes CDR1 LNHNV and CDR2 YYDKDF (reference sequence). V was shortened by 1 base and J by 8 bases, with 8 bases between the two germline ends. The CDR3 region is CATSRGASEKLFF. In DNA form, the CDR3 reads TGTGCCACCAGCAGAGGGGCCTCAGAAAAACTGTTTTTT.

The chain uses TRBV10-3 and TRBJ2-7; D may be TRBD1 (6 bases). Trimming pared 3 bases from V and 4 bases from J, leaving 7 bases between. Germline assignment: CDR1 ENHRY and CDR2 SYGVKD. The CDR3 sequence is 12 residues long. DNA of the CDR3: TGTGCCATCAGTGAAACAGGGTACGAGCAGTACGTC. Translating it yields CAISETGYEQYV.

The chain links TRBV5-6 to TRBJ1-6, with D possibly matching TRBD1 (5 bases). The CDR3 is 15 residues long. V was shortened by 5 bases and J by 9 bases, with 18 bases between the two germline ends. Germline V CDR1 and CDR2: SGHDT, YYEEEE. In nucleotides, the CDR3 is TGTGCCAGCAGTCCTCAGGGTCCATTTGTTTCACCCCTCCACTTT. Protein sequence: CASSPQGPFVSPLHF.

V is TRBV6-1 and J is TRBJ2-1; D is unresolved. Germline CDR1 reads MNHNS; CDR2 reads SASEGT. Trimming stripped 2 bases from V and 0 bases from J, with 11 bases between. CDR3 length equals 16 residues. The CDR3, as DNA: TGTGCCAGCAGTGAATGGCTACCAGGCTCCTACAATGAGCAGTTCTTC. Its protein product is CASSEWLPGSYNEQFF.

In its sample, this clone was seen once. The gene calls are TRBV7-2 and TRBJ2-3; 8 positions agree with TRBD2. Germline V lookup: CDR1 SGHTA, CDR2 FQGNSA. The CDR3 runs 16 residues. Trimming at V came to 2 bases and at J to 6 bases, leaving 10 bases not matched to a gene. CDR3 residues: CASSLFRAGAGDTQYF. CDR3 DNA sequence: TGTGCCAGCAGCTTATTCCGAGCGGGGGCAGGGGATACGCAGTATTTT. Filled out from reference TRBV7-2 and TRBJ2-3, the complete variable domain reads GAGVSQSPSNKVTEKGKDVELRCDPISGHTALYWYRQSLGQGLEFLIYFQGNSAPDKSGLPSDRFSAERTGGSVSTLTIQRTQQEDSAVYLCASSLFRAGAGDTQYFGPGTRLTVL.

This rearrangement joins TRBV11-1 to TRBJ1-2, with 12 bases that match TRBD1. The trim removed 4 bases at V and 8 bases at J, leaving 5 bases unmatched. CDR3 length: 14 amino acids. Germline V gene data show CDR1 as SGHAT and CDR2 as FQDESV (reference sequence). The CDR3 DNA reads TGTGCCAGCAGCTCCCGGGACAGGGGGCACGGCTACACCTTC. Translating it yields CASSSRDRGHGYTF.

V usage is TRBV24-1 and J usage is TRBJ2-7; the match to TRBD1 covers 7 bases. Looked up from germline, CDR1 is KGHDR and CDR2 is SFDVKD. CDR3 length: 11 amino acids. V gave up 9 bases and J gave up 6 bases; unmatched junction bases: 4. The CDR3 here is CATSDRAEQYF. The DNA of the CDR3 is TGTGCCACCTCTGACAGGGCCGAGCAGTACTTC.

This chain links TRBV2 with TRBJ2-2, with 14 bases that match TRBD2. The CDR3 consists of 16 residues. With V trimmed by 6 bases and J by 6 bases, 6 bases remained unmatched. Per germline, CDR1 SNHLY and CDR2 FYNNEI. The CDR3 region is CASRRTSGGLSGELFF. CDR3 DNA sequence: TGTGCCAGCAGGCGGACTAGCGGGGGGTTGTCCGGGGAGCTGTTTTTT.

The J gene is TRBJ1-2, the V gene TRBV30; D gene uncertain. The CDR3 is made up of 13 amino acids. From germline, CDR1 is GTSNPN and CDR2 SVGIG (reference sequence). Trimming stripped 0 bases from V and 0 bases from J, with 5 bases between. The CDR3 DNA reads TGTGCCTGGAGTGTCCCTCCTAACTATGGCTACACCTTC. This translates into CAWSVPPNYGYTF.

The CDR3 region is CASSQLRTGPGDGEAFF. Here the CDR3 DNA reads TGTGCCAGCAGCCAACTTCGGACTGGTCCAGGGGATGGTGAAGCTTTCTTT. This chain links TRBV4-2 with TRBJ1-1; TRBD1 is a possible D gene (6 bases). The CDR3 length is 17 residues. Germline CDR1 and CDR2: LGHNA and YNFKEQ. Trimming left V 2 bases short and J 7 bases short, with 23 bases between.

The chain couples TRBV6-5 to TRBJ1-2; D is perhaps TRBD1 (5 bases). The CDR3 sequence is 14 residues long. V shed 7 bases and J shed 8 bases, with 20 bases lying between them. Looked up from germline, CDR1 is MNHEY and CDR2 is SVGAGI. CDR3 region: CASNRGGTGDGYTF. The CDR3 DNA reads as TGTGCCAGCAACCGGGGGGGGACCGGGGACGGCTACACCTTC.

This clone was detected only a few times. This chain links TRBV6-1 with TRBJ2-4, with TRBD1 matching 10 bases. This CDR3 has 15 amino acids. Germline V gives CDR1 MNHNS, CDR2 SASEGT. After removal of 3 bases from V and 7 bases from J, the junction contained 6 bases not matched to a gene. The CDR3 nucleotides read TGTGCCAGCAGTGAGGTGACAGGGGGCATGAACATTCAGTACTTC. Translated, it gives CASSEVTGGMNIQYF.

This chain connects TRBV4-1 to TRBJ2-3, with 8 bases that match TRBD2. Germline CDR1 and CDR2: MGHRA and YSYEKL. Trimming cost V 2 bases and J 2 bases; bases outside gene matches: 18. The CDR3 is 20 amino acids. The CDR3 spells CASSQPSSGPVTKSTDTQYF. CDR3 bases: TGCGCCAGCAGCCAACCATCTAGCGGGCCGGTCACGAAATCCACAGATACGCAGTATTTT.

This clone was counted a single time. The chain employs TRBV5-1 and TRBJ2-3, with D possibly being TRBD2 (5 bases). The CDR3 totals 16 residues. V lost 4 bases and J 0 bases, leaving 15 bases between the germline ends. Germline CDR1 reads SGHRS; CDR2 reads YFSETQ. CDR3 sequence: CASSPRRGPSTDTQYF. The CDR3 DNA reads TGCGCCAGCAGCCCACGCCGGGGTCCCAGCACAGATACGCAGTATTTT.

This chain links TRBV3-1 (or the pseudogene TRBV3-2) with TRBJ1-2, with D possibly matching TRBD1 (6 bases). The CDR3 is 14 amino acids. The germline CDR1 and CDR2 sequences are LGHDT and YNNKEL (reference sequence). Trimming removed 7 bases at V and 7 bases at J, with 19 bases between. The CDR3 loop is CASTPSTGGLGYTF. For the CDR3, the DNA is TGTGCCAGCACACCCTCCACCGGGGGGCTTGGCTACACCTTC.

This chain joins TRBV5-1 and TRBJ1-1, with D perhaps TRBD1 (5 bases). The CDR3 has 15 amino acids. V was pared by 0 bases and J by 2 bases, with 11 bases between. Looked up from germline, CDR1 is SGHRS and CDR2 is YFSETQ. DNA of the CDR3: TGCGCCAGCAGCTTGGTGGCGGGGCCCAACACTGAAGCTTTCTTT. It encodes CASSLVAGPNTEAFF.

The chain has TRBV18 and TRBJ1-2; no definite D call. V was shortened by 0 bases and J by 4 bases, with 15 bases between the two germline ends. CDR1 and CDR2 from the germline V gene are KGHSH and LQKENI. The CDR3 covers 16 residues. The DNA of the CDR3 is TGTGCCAGCTCACCACCGCTGGGCAGCCTATTCTATGGCTACACCTTC. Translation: CASSPPLGSLFYGYTF.

The CDR3 spells CASSLPGGQGETQYF. The CDR3 bases are TGCGCCAGCAGCCTTCCAGGGGGCCAAGGGGAGACCCAGTACTTC. The chain couples TRBV5-1 to TRBJ2-5; 8 bases are shared with TRBD1. Losses at the gene ends were 4 bases for V and 5 bases for J; bases not matched to a gene: 10. This CDR3 has 15 residues. Germline V gene data show CDR1 as SGHRS and CDR2 as YFSETQ.

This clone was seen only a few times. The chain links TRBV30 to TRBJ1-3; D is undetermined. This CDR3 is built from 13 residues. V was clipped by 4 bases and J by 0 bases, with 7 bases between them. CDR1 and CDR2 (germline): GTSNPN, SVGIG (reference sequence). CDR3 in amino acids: CAWNSGSGNTIYF. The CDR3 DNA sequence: TGTGCCTGGAATAGTGGCTCTGGAAACACCATATATTTT.

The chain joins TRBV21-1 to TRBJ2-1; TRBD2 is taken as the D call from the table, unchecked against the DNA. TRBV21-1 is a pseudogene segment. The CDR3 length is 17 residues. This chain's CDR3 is CASSICLHSGLLNEQFF. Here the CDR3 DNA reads TGTGCCAGCAGCATTTGTCTCCATAGCGGACTCCTCAATGAGCAGTTCTTC.

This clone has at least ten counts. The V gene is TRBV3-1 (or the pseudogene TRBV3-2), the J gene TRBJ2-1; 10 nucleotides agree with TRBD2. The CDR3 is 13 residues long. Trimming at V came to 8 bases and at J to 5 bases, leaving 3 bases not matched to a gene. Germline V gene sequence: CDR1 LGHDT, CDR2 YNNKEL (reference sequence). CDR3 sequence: CASGLAANNEQFF. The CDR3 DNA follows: TGTGCCAGCGGACTAGCGGCCAACAATGAGCAGTTCTTC.

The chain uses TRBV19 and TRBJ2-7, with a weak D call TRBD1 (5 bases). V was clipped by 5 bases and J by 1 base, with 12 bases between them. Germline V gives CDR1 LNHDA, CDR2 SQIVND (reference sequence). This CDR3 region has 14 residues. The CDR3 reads CASSQGSLSYEQYF. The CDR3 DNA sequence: TGTGCCAGTAGTCAGGGATCGCTTTCCTACGAGCAGTACTTC.